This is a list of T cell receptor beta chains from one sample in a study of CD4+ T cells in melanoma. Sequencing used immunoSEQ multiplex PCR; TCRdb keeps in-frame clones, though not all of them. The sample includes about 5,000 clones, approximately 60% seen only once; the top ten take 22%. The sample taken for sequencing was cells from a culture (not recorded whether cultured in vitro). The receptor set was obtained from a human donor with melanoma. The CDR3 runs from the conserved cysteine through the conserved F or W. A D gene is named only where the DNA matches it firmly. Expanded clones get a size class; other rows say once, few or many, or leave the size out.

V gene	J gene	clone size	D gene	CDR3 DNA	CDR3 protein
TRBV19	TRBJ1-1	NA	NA	TGTGCCAGTAGAACCGGGACGAACACTGAAGCTTTCTTT	CASRTGTNTEAFF
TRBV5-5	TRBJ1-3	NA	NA	TGTGCCAGCAGCTTCCCCGGCAGCCAGGAAGCCATATATTTT	CASSFPGSQEAIYF
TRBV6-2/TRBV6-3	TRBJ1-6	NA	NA	TGTGCCAGCAGTTACGGTCTAGGACCCCTCCACTTT	CASSYGLGPLHF
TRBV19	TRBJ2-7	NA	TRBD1	TGTGCCACCCGACAGGGTTACGAGCAGTACTTC	CATRQGYEQYF
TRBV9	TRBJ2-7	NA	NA	TGTGCCAGCAGCGTAGCGTCGGGCTCCTACGAGCAGTACTTC	CASSVASGSYEQYF
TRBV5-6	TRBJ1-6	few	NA	TGTGCCAGCGGGACTAACGGGGGACCCTATAATTCACCCCTCCACTTT	CASGTNGGPYNSPLHF
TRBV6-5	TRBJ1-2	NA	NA	TGTGCCAGCAGTTACGTACCGGGAAACTATGGCTACACCTTC	CASSYVPGNYGYTF
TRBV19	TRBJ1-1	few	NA	TGTGCCAGTTCACAGGACGGCTGGGGCACTGAAGCTTTCTTT	CASSQDGWGTEAFF
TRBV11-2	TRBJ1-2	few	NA	TGTGCCAGCAGCTTAACCAAAAGCTACACCTTC	CASSLTKSYTF
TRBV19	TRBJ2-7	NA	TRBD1	TGTGCCAGTAGTATTAGGGACAGGGGTTCGGGCTACGAGCAGTACTTC	CASSIRDRGSGYEQYF
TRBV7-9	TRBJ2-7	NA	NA	TGTGCCAGCAGCTTAGCGGCAGGTCGAAGAATCTACGAGCAGTACTTC	CASSLAAGRRIYEQYF
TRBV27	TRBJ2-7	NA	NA	TGTGCCAGCAGTCTCCGGACAGACGGGTACGAGCAGTACTTC	CASSLRTDGYEQYF
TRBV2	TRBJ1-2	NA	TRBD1	TGTGCCAGCAGTGAACTCCAGGGGGCTAACTATGGCTACACCTTC	CASSELQGANYGYTF
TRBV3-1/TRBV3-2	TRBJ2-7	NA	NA	TGTGCCAGCAGCCAAGAGGCACTCTACGAGCAGTACTTC	CASSQEALYEQYF
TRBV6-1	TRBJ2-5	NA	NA	TGTGCCAGCAGTGAGATGGCGCTGGAGACCCAGTACTTC	CASSEMALETQYF
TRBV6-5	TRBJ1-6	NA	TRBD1	TGTGCCAGCAGGACAGGGCAGGATTCACCCCTCCACTTT	CASRTGQDSPLHF
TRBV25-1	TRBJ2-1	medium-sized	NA	TGTGCCAGCAGTGACTCGGGGCTGGGGGACAATGAGCAGTTCTTC	CASSDSGLGDNEQFF
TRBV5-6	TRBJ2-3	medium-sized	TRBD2	TGTGCCAGCAGCACAGTACTAGCGGGGGGGCCAGATACGCAGTATTTT	CASSTVLAGGPDTQYF
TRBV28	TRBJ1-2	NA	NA	TGTGCCAGCAGTTTAGCGGAAGCTAACTATGGCTACACCTTC	CASSLAEANYGYTF
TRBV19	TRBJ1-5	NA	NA	TGTGCCAGTAGTATAGCGGGGCAGGGACGACAGCCCCAGCATTTT	CASSIAGQGRQPQHF
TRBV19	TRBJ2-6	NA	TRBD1	TGTGCCAGTAGTACCGGGGACAGGTACCACTCTGGGGCCAACGTCCTGACTTTC	CASSTGDRYHSGANVLTF
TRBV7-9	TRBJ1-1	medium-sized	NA	TGTGCCAGCAGCTTAGACCAGGGCACTGAAGCTTTCTTT	CASSLDQGTEAFF
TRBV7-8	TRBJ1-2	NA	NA	TGTGCCAGCAGCGAACTGACCAGGACAGACACTTATGGCTACACCTTC	CASSELTRTDTYGYTF
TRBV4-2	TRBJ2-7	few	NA	TGTGCCAGCAGCCAAGATTGGGGCCAGGGGGGGATCGAGCAGTACTTC	CASSQDWGQGGIEQYF
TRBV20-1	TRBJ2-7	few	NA	TGCAGTGCTGGTGACAGCTCCTACGAGCAGTACTTC	CSAGDSSYEQYF
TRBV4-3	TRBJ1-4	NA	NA	TGCGCCAGCAGCCAAGATTCTTCCCCAACTAATGAAAAACTGTTTTTT	CASSQDSSPTNEKLFF
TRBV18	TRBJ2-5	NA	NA	TGTGCCAGCTCAACACAAGAGACCCAGTACTTC	CASSTQETQYF
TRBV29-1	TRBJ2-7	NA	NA	TGCAGCGTTCGTAAACAGGGCAACGAGCAGTACTTC	CSVRKQGNEQYF
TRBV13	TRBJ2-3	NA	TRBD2	TGTGCCAGCAGCCTCTTTGGTACTAGCGGCACAGATACGCAGTATTTT	CASSLFGTSGTDTQYF
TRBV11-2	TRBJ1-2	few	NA	TGTGCCAGCAGCTTAGCCCCCCCCTATGGCTACACCTTC	CASSLAPPYGYTF
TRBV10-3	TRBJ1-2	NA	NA	TGTGCCATCAGTGAGTCGGGAGGGGCCATGAGGTCTTTCGATGGCTACACCTTC	CAISESGGAMRSFDGYTF
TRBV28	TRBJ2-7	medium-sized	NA	TGTGCCAGCACTCACTCCGATCGGCAGTACTTC	CASTHSDRQYF
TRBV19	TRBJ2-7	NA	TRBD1	TGTGCCAGTAGTATAGGGGGGACAGGGGCGAGCGAGCAGTACTTC	CASSIGGTGASEQYF
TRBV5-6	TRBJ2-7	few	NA	TGTGCCAGCAGCTTGGTAGGGGCGACCTACGAGCAGTACTTC	CASSLVGATYEQYF
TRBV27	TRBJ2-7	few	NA	TGTGCCAGCAGAGACGTTCACGAGCAGTACTTC	CASRDVHEQYF
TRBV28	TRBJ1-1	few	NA	TGTGCCAGCAGAATAGGGTCGAGGAACACTGAAGCTTTCTTT	CASRIGSRNTEAFF
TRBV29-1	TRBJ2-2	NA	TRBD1	TGCAGCGTTGAGGGGACAGCCTCGAACACCGGGGAGCTGTTTTTT	CSVEGTASNTGELFF
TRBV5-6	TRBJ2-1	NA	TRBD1	TGTGCCAGCAGCTTGGGGGACAGAGCCTACAATGAGCAGTTCTTC	CASSLGDRAYNEQFF
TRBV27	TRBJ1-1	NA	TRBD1	TGTGCCAGCAGTCCCAGGGGGGGGGCAGGGTATGGAGCTTTCTTT	CASSPRGGAGYGAFF
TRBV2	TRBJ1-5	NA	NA	TGTGCCAGCAGTGAAGAGGGGGGTAGTCAGCCCCAGCATTTT	CASSEEGGSQPQHF
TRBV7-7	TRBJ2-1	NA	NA	TGTGCTAGCAGCTTAGGTGGACACGATGAGCAGTTCTTC	CASSLGGHDEQFF
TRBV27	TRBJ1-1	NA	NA	TGTGCCAGCAGCCCGATACCCTTGACGCAGAACACTGAAGCTTTCTTT	CASSPIPLTQNTEAFF
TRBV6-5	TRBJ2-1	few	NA	TGTGCCAGCGCCCTCATTCGGGCAGTCAATGAGCAGTTCTTC	CASALIRAVNEQFF